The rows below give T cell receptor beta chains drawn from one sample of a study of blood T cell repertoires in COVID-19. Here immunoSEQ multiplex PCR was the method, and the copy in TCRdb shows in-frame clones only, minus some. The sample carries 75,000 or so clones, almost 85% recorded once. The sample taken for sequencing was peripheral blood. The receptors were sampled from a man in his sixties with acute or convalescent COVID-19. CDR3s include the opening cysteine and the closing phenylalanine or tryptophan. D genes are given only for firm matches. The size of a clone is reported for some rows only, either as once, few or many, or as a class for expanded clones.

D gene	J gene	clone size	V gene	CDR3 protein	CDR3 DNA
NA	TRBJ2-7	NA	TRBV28	CASSLYQGSHEQYF	TGTGCCAGCAGTTTGTATCAGGGGTCCCACGAGCAGTACTTC
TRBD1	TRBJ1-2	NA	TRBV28	CASSPMGQWVGYTF	TGTGCCAGCAGTCCAATGGGACAGTGGGTTGGCTACACCTTC
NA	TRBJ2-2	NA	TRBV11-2	CASSERSGNGTGELFF	TGTGCCAGCAGCGAACGCAGCGGTAACGGCACCGGGGAGCTGTTTTTT
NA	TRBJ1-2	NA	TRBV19	CASRKGDTTANYGYTF	TGTGCCAGTAGGAAGGGGGATACTACCGCTAACTATGGCTACACCTTC
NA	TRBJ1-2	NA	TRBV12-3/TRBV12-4	CASSPGSRGYTF	TGTGCCAGCAGCCCAGGGTCTAGAGGCTACACCTTC
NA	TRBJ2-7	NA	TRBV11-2	CASSLERGYYEQYF	TGTGCCAGCAGCTTAGAACGCGGGTACTACGAGCAGTACTTC
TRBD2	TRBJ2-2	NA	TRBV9	CASSISGLASSGELFF	TGTGCCAGCAGCATCTCGGGACTAGCGTCCTCCGGGGAGCTGTTTTTT
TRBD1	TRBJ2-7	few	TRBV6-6	CASSSRQGQEQYF	TGTGCCAGCAGTTCCCGACAGGGACAGGAGCAGTACTTC
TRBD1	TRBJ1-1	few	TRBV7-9	CASSLEGAAEAFF	TGTGCCAGCAGCTTAGAGGGGGCCGCCGAAGCTTTCTTT
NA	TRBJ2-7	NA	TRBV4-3	CASSQAAGNYEQYF	TGCGCCAGCAGCCAAGCCGCGGGGAACTACGAGCAGTACTTC
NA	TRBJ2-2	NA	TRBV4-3	CASSQDLVSVGELFF	TGCGCCAGCAGCCAAGATTTGGTTAGCGTCGGGGAGCTGTTTTTT
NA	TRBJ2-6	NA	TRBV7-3	CASSPRAGASSGANVLTF	TGTGCCAGCAGCCCAAGGGCGGGGGCTAGCTCTGGGGCCAACGTCCTGACTTTC
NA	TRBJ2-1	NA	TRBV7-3	CASSSTGVPWDEQFF	TGTGCCAGCAGCTCCACGGGGGTCCCCTGGGATGAGCAGTTCTTC
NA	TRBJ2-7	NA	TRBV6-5	CASSYAGQVREQYF	TGTGCCAGCAGTTACGCGGGCCAGGTTCGGGAGCAGTACTTC
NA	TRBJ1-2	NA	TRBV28	CASSSSLGDYGYTF	TGTGCCAGCAGTTCCTCTTTAGGAGACTATGGCTACACCTTC
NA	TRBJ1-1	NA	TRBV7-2	CASSSRVSTEAFF	TGTGCCAGCAGCTCCAGGGTAAGCACTGAAGCTTTCTTT
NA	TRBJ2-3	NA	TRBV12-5	CASGWDSPADTQYF	TGTGCTAGTGGTTGGGACTCCCCGGCGGATACGCAGTATTTT
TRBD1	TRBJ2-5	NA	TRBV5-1	CASSWVQGQQETQYF	TGCGCCAGCAGCTGGGTACAGGGGCAACAAGAGACCCAGTACTTC
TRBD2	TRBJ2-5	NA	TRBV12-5	CASGSSASGGLTQYF	TGTGCTAGTGGTTCCTCGGCTAGCGGGGGTCTTACCCAGTACTTC
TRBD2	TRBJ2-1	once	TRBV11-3	CASSSTRGGSGYNEQFF	TGTGCCAGCAGCTCAACCCGGGGCGGGAGTGGGTACAATGAGCAGTTCTTC